Given below is one T cell receptor (beta chain) in context. Its antigen is not known. Use of 60 Vbeta and 13 Jbeta primers characterized the PCR. Original processing notes: In a later analysis, the count reached 76 million or so unique TCR beta chains, with approximately 11 million shared. Clones were sequenced by immunoSEQ multiplex PCR, and TCRdb holds only the in-frame ones, with some missing. That table is the source of V, J and clone size, and D and trimming were worked out from the DNA. Counted here are 95,000 to 150,000 clones, roughly 74% occurring once; the ten biggest clones make up roughly 3.5%. This sample is part of a study of cytomegalovirus exposure and HLA in healthy donors. Overall study context: The early release's HLA-typed donors yielded 78 million or so unique TCRs.

There are 14 residues in the CDR3. In germline, CDR1 is SGHAT, CDR2 FQNNGV. V was clipped by 8 bases and J by 7 bases, with 17 bases between them. Study results and caveats: There were some public TCRs occurring in many donors, but most TCR sequences were rare.

The chain joins TRBV11-2 to TRBJ2-2; D not certain. This TCR was sampled from a man aged 35 to 55 in good health and CMV-seronegative. The sequencing sample was made of PBMCs. Here the CDR3 reads CASHSSGHGGELFF. For the CDR3, the DNA is TGTGCCAGCCACTCAAGTGGGCACGGCGGGGAGCTGTTTTTT.